This TCR beta chain was sequenced in a study of blood T cell repertoires in COVID-19. Libraries were prepared by immunoSEQ multiplex PCR; TCRdb keeps only in-frame clonotypes and omits some of them. The top ten hold approximately 1.3% of the sample, which has roughly 250,000 clones, over 80% seen once. The V gene lost 2 bases and the J gene lost 6 bases, with 11 bases spanning the gap. CDR3 length equals 13 residues. From germline, CDR1 is GTSNPN and CDR2 SVGIG (reference sequence). This clone has only a few counts. The specimen sequenced was PBMCs or T cells enriched from blood (not recorded which). This receptor was taken from a human donor in a cohort exposed to, infected with or recovered from COVID-19 (not recorded which). The donor label of this sample is uncertain. The chain has TRBV30 and TRBJ1-5; possible D gene TRBD1, 5 bases. CDR3 sequence (DNA): TGTGCCTGGAGTCAGGGCGTACGTCAGCCCCAGCATTTT. Translated: CAWSQGVRQPQHF.